This T cell receptor (beta chain) was sequenced for a study of CD8+ T cells in alopecia areata. General study findings and limits: Normal scalp had lower clonality than lesional scalp, with alopecia totalis/universalis lesions showing this most strongly.

Extraction and reverse transcription of RNA yielded cDNA as the sequencing template. Profiled with immunoSEQ multiplex PCR; TCRdb holds only in-frame clones, not every one. Of about 200,000 clones listed, around 62% are singletons. Alopecia areata patients had lesional scalp punch biopsies and peripheral blood taken from them. Note on this clone: Its antigen is not identified.

The V gene's germline CDR1 is KGHSH and CDR2 LQKENI. Trimming removed 4 bases at V and 7 bases at J, with 7 bases between. This CDR3 contains 11 residues. This TCR came from a human donor with alopecia areata. The chain combines TRBV18 with TRBJ1-2; D remains ambiguous. The starting material was CD4+ T cells sorted from blood, obtained at week 0. CDR3 protein: CASSQEVGYTF. The CDR3 coding sequence is TGTGCCAGCTCACAGGAGGTTGGCTACACCTTC. Variable domain in full (rest from reference TRBV18 and TRBJ1-2): NAGVMQNPRHLVRRRGQEARLRCSPMKGHSHVYWYRQLPEEGLKFMVYLQKENIIDESGMPKERFSAEFPKEGPSILRIQQVVRGDSAAYFCASSQEVGYTFGSGTRLTVV.